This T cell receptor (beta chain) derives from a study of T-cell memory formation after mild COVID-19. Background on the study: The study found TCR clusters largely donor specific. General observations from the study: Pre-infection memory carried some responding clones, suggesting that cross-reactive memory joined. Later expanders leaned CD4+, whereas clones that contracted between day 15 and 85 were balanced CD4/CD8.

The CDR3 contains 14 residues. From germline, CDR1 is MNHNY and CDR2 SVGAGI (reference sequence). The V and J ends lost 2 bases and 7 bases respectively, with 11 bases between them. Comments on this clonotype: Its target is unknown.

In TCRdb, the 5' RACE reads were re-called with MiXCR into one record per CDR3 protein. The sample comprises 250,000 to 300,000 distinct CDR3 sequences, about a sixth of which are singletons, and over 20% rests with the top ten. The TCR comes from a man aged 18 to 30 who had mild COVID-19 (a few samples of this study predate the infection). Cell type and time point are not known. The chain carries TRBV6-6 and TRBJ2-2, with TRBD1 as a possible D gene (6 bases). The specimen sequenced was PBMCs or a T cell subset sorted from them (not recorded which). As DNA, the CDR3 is TGTGCCAGCAGTTACCCCAGGGGCCACGGGGAGCTGTTTTTT. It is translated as CASSYPRGHGELFF.